This T cell receptor (beta chain) originates from a study of OX40 agonist ivuxolimab in advanced cancers. Data came from immunoSEQ multiplex PCR; TCRdb stores just in-frame clones and leaves some out. The table includes over 90,000 clones, approximately 94% detected once. The length of the CDR3 is 16 residues. Per germline, CDR1 SGHTS and CDR2 YDEGEE. The V gene lost 6 bases and the J gene lost 1 base, with 14 bases spanning the gap. V and J are TRBV5-8 and TRBJ2-6; tentatively, D is TRBD2 (5 bases). The TCR comes from an adult with an advanced solid tumor such as melanoma, head and neck, liver or kidney cancer. The sequencing here drew on CD4+ or CD8+ T cells sorted from blood, taken in a trial of the OX40 agonist ivuxolimab. The CDR3 region is CASKRGWVSGANVLTF. CDR3 coding DNA: TGTGCCAGCAAACGGGGTTGGGTGTCTGGGGCCAACGTCCTGACTTTC.